What follows is one TCR beta chain and its context. These data come from a study of blood T cell repertoires in COVID-19. Repertoires were generated with immunoSEQ multiplex PCR, while TCRdb's copy carries only in-frame clones and drops some. The sample carries approximately 90,000 clones, roughly 80% recorded once. The germline V gene has CDR1 MDHEN and CDR2 SYDVKM. This CDR3 has 14 residues. The V segment lost 3 bases and the J segment 11 bases; nucleotides outside the gene matches: 4. This chain uses TRBV28 with TRBJ1-4; 12 nucleotides match TRBD1. The receptor's source is a man of 80 years or more with active or convalescent COVID-19. Sequenced material: peripheral blood. CDR3 region: CASSLGQGARKLFF. In DNA, the CDR3 is TGTGCCAGCAGTTTGGGACAGGGGGCGCGGAAACTGTTTTTT.